Sequencing of this T cell receptor beta chain was carried out in a study of cytomegalovirus exposure and HLA in healthy donors. Regarding this clone: Its target is unknown.

Broader study findings: Reports indicated that the classifier achieved high specificity and sensitivity in diagnosing cytomegalovirus status.

The CDR3 extends over 17 amino acids. Germline trimming cut 4 bases from V and 0 bases from J; bases unmatched to any gene: 10. Per the germline V gene, CDR1 is MNHNS and CDR2 is SASEGT. Clones were read by immunoSEQ multiplex PCR, and TCRdb kept only the in-frame ones, dropping some. This sample has under 100,000 clones; approximately 96% occur once, and the top ten carry roughly 0.8%. V usage is TRBV6-1 and J usage is TRBJ2-3, with 7 bases identical to TRBD2. The sequence was obtained from a man in his late teens or twenties in good health and CMV-seronegative. The sample consisted of PBMCs. CDR3 residues: CASSGKPGGLSTDTQYF. The CDR3 coding sequence is TGTGCCAGCAGTGGAAAGCCTGGGGGACTAAGCACAGATACGCAGTATTTT.